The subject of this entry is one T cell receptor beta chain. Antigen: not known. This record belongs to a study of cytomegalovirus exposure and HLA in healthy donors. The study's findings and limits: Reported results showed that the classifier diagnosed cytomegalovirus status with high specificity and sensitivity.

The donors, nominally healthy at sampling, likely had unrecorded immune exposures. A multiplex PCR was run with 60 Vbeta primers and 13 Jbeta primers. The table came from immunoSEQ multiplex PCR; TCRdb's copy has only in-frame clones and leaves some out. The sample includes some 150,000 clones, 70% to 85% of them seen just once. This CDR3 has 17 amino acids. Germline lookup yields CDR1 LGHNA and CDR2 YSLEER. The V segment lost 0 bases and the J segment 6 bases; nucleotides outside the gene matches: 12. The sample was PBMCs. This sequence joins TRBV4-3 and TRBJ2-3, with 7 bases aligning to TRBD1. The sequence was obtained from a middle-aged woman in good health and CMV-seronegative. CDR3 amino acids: CASSQDRRGYFADTQYF. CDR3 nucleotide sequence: TGCGCCAGCAGCCAAGATCGCAGGGGGTACTTCGCGGATACGCAGTATTTT.